The 13 T cell receptor beta chains below were found in one sample sequenced in a study of OX40 agonist ivuxolimab in advanced cancers. Only in-frame clones appear in the TCRdb table, and some are missing; sequencing was by immunoSEQ multiplex PCR. The top ten hold roughly 0.6% of the sample, which has approximately 60,000 clones, roughly 84% seen once. The starting material was CD4+ or CD8+ T cells sorted from blood, obtained in a trial of the OX40 agonist ivuxolimab. Receptor source: an adult with an advanced solid tumor such as melanoma, head and neck, liver or kidney cancer.

The chain carries TRBV2 and TRBJ2-3; 10 nucleotides align to TRBD2. After removal of 9 bases from V and 2 bases from J, the junction contained 5 bases not matched to a gene. The germline CDR1 and CDR2 sequences are SNHLY and FYNNEI. The CDR3 sequence is 14 residues long. The CDR3 loop is CARSGGAVTDTQYF. The CDR3 region has the DNA TGTGCCAGGAGCGGGGGGGCCGTCACAGATACGCAGTATTTT. The full variable domain, in which reference TRBV2 and TRBJ2-3 provide the parts outside the CDR3, is EPEVTQTPSHQVTQMGQEVILRCVPISNHLYFYWYRQILGQKVEFLVSFYNNEISEKSEIFDDQFSVERPDGSNFTLKIRSTKLEDSAMYFCARSGGAVTDTQYFGPGTRLTVL.

The chain uses TRBV7-9 and TRBJ1-1, with unresolved D. CDR1 and CDR2 from the germline V gene are SEHNR and FQNEAQ (reference sequence). This CDR3 region has 10 residues. V was pared by 5 bases and J by 3 bases, with 1 base between. CDR3 sequence: CASSHTEAFF. In nucleotides, the CDR3 is TGTGCCAGCAGCCACACTGAAGCTTTCTTT.

As to this clone: At the DNA level, this CDR3 is encoded by other sequences in the same sample as well. The chain uses TRBV27 and TRBJ1-2; D possibly corresponds to TRBD1 (5 bases). Germline-derived CDR1 and CDR2 are MNHEY and SMNVEV (reference sequence). This CDR3 has 12 residues. V lost 2 bases and J lost 4, with 5 bases in between. In DNA form, the CDR3 reads TGTGCCAGCAGTTTACAGGGCTATGGCTACACCTTC. Translating gives CASSLQGYGYTF.

The chain joins TRBV13 to TRBJ1-2, with no clear D. The CDR3 has 14 residues. The ends were cut back, 2 bases at V and 1 base at J, with 8 bases in the middle. CDR1 PRHDT and CDR2 FYEKMQ come from the germline V gene (reference sequence). The CDR3, as DNA: TGTGCCAGCAGCTTATGGTCGGTTAACTATGGCTACACCTTC. This sequence encodes CASSLWSVNYGYTF.

The rearrangement links TRBV19 to TRBJ2-5; D is undetermined. The CDR3 length is 11 residues. V was clipped by 4 bases and J by 5 bases, with 5 bases between them. The germline gives CDR1 LNHDA, CDR2 SQIVND (reference sequence). For the CDR3, the DNA is TGTGCCAGTAGTAACGGGGAGACCCAGTACTTC. Translating gives CASSNGETQYF.

This clone appeared once. This chain connects TRBV11-3 to TRBJ2-5, with 10 bases matching TRBD2. J was trimmed by 2 bases and V by 1 base; bases with no gene match: 4. Germline assignment: CDR1 SGHNT and CDR2 YENEEA. The CDR3 length is 16 residues. The CDR3 protein is CASSLGLAGDQETQYF. The CDR3 DNA is TGTGCCAGCAGCTTAGGTCTAGCGGGAGATCAAGAGACCCAGTACTTC.

The chain links TRBV7-2 to TRBJ1-1, with TRBD1 matching over 10 bases. CDR1 and CDR2 (germline): SGHTA, FQGNSA. With V trimmed by 3 bases and J by 4 bases, 5 bases remained unmatched. The length of the CDR3 is 15 residues. The CDR3 spells CASSFTRTGGTEAFF. In DNA form, the CDR3 reads TGTGCCAGCAGCTTTACACGGACAGGGGGCACTGAAGCTTTCTTT.

The chain combines TRBV7-6 with TRBJ1-2, with D perhaps matching TRBD1 (5 bases). There are 15 residues in the CDR3. Germline V gene data show CDR1 as SGHVS and CDR2 as FNYEAQ. The ends were cut back, 0 bases at V and 7 bases at J, with 15 bases in the middle. The CDR3 DNA reads TGTGCCAGCAGCTTAGCAGGGGCGGATTTTAGTGGCTACACCTTC. Its protein product is CASSLAGADFSGYTF.

This chain links TRBV7-2 with TRBJ1-5; 7 bases line up with TRBD1. The germline CDR1 and CDR2 sequences are SGHTA and FQGNSA. The V segment lost 4 bases and the J segment 5 bases; nucleotides outside the gene matches: 11. The CDR3 has 16 residues. The CDR3 DNA reads TGTGCCAGCAGCTCCCAGGGGGGGCTATGGGATCAGCCCCAGCATTTT. Amino acid sequence: CASSSQGGLWDQPQHF.

This chain uses TRBV10-3 with TRBJ1-4; a weak D match, TRBD1 (5 bases). Trimming left V 5 bases short and J 5 bases short, with 6 bases between. The V gene's germline CDR1 is ENHRY and CDR2 SYGVKD. There are 12 residues in the CDR3. CDR3 in DNA: TGTGCCATCAGTAAGGGGAATGAAAAACTGTTTTTT. It translates to CAISKGNEKLFF.

The CDR3 DNA reads TGTGCCAGCACACAGGGGAGTCGGAGCAATCAGCCCCAGCATTTT. Residues: CASTQGSRSNQPQHF. The chain couples TRBV6-5 to TRBJ1-5; 7 nucleotides line up with TRBD1. The CDR3 has 15 residues. Trimming cost V 7 bases and J 1 base; bases outside gene matches: 7. Germline loops: CDR1 MNHEY, CDR2 SVGAGI.

The chain joins TRBV13 to TRBJ2-2; no reliable D call. The CDR3 is 15 residues long. Trimming shortened V by 4 bases and J by 1 base, and 10 bases separated the two germline ends. In germline, CDR1 is PRHDT, CDR2 FYEKMQ (reference sequence). The CDR3 reads CASSSLLGNTGELFF. CDR3 coding DNA: TGTGCCAGCAGCTCCCTACTGGGGAACACCGGGGAGCTGTTTTTT. Complete variable domain (other parts from reference TRBV13 and TRBJ2-2): AAGVIQSPRHLIKEKRETATLKCYPIPRHDTVYWYQQGPGQDPQFLISFYEKMQSDKGSIPDRFSAQQFSDYHSELNMSSLELGDSALYFCASSSLLGNTGELFFGEGSRLTVL.

The V gene is TRBV7-2, the J gene TRBJ2-1; 8 bases are a match to TRBD2. This CDR3 comprises 15 residues. J gave up 4 bases and V 8 bases, and 10 bases lay outside the gene matches. Germline V gene lookup returns CDR1 SGHTA and CDR2 FQGNSA. The CDR3 DNA sequence: TGTGCCAGCGCCCAAGAACCGGGGGGGTACAATGAGCAGTTCTTC. Translated: CASAQEPGGYNEQFF.